These 20 T cell receptor beta chains share one sample of origin, sequenced in a study of CD8+CD57+ T cells in acquired aplastic anemia. The use of genomic DNA as template underpinned the TCR beta VDJ and CDR3 profiling. Via MiXCR, TCRdb re-called the reads, giving one row per CDR3 protein. The data hold 150,000 to 180,000 distinct CDR3 sequences, with just over 50% observed a single time. It was patients with CD8+CD57+ cell expansion by flow cytometry who were chosen for sequencing. Sequenced sample: sorted CD4+, CD8+, or CD8+CD57+ T cells (not recorded which) from PBMCs. These TCRs come from a human donor with aplastic anemia.

Here the CDR3 DNA reads TGTGCCAGCAGTGTGACAGTATTTACCGGGGAGCTGTTTTTT. As protein: CASSVTVFTGELFF. The chain is built from TRBV2 and TRBJ2-2; the D gene is possibly TRBD1 (5 bases). Germline CDR1 SNHLY, CDR2 FYNNEI. This CDR3 has 14 amino acids. V lost 4 bases and J lost 5, with 11 bases in between.

This clonotype was counted ten times or more. The chain has TRBV9 and TRBJ1-1; no definite D call. Germline assignment: CDR1 SGDLS and CDR2 YYNGEE. This CDR3 has 12 amino acids. V lost 4 bases to trimming and J lost 3 bases, with 7 bases between them. The DNA for the CDR3 is TGTGCCAGCAGCCCCCGTGACACTGAAGCTTTCTTT. Translation gives CASSPRDTEAFF.

The chain has TRBV7-8 and TRBJ2-1, with 7 nucleotides matching TRBD2. With V trimmed by 0 bases and J by 5 bases, 4 bases remained unmatched. Germline values: CDR1 SGHVS, CDR2 FQNEAQ. The CDR3 covers 15 residues. CDR3 coding DNA: TGTGCCAGCAGCTTAGCAGGGAGGGCCAACAATGAGCAGTTCTTC. It translates to CASSLAGRANNEQFF.

This chain joins TRBV5-6 and TRBJ2-5; unclear D gene. CDR1 and CDR2 (germline): SGHDT, YYEEEE. With 2 bases removed from V and 0 bases from J, the gap between germline ends came to 11 bases. The CDR3 covers 15 residues. This CDR3 reads CASSFRARNQETQYF. The CDR3 DNA is TGTGCCAGCAGCTTTCGAGCCAGGAACCAAGAGACCCAGTACTTC. Full variable domain (remainder filled in from reference TRBV5-6 and TRBJ2-5): DAGVTQSPTHLIKTRGQQVTLRCSPKSGHDTVSWYQQALGQGPQFIFQYYEEEERQRGNFPDRFSGHQFPNYSSELNVNALLLGDSALYLCASSFRARNQETQYFGPGTRLLVL.

This chain connects TRBV20-1 to TRBJ2-3; the D gene is possibly TRBD2 (6 bases). Germline loops: CDR1 DFQATT, CDR2 SNEGSKA (reference sequence). V was pared by 1 base and J by 5 bases, with 10 bases between. The CDR3 has 13 amino acids. The CDR3 is CSARVGGRDTQYF. The CDR3 DNA is TGCAGTGCTAGAGTCGGAGGGAGAGATACGCAGTATTTT.

V and J are TRBV19 and TRBJ2-7, with 7 bases aligning to TRBD1. Germline CDR1 and CDR2: LNHDA and SQIVND (reference sequence). V lost 8 bases to trimming and J lost 5 bases; unmatched junction nucleotides: 15. The CDR3 runs to 15 residues. The CDR3 region is CASLLGRQGEDEQYF. In nucleotides, the CDR3 is TGTGCCAGTCTCCTAGGAAGGCAGGGGGAAGACGAGCAGTACTTC.

This clonotype was detected many times. The chain uses TRBV7-8 and TRBJ2-2; 8 positions agree with TRBD2. Looked up from germline, CDR1 is SGHVS and CDR2 is FQNEAQ. V was pared by 0 bases and J by 0 bases, with 6 bases of the junction left unmatched. CDR3 length: 18 amino acids. The CDR3 loop is CASSLARGLAANTGELFF. Written as DNA, the CDR3 is TGTGCCAGCAGCTTAGCGCGCGGACTAGCTGCGAACACCGGGGAGCTGTTTTTT.

The sample holds many counts of this clonotype. J is TRBJ1-2 and V is TRBV29-1; D is uncertain. V dropped 3 bases and J dropped 8 bases, with 13 bases sitting between them. CDR1 is SQVTM and CDR2 is ANQGSEA in the germline V gene. There are 12 residues in the CDR3. In DNA, the CDR3 is TGCAGCGTTGAGGACGGGATTTGGGGCTACACCTTC. Amino acid sequence: CSVEDGIWGYTF.

The CDR3 DNA follows: TGTGCCATCAGTGGGGACAGGGGGGTCACTGAAGCTTTCTTT. Amino acids: CAISGDRGVTEAFF. The chain carries TRBV10-3 and TRBJ1-1, with 11 bases matching TRBD1. The CDR3 extends over 14 amino acids. Trimming cost V 4 bases and J 4 bases; bases outside gene matches: 2. The germline CDR1 and CDR2 sequences are ENHRY and SYGVKD.

As regards this clonotype: The CDR3 does not close with the conserved phenylalanine or tryptophan, likely indicating a read error. The DNA is omitted, as the CDR3 cannot be located on it reliably, and the CDR3 follows TCRdb's listing. This chain links TRBV20-1 with TRBJ2-6. Germline V CDR1 and CDR2: DFQATT, SNEGSKA (reference sequence). The CDR3 is 9 residues long, counting both termini. The CDR3 region is CSARDPNPS.

A note on this clonotype: Being one base from a much bigger clone, this may be a read error. The chain uses TRBV18 and TRBJ2-7; D is ambiguous. This CDR3 contains 12 residues. From germline, CDR1 is KGHSH and CDR2 LQKENI. The germline V and J ends were trimmed by 3 bases and 3 bases, with 6 bases remaining between them. CDR3 loop: CASSPYSYEQYF. DNA for the CDR3: TGTGCCAGCTCACCCTACAGCTACGAGCAGTACTTC.

This clonotype was detected many times. The rearrangement uses TRBV2 and TRBJ2-7; 9 bases line up with TRBD1. The CDR3 sequence is 14 residues long. Looked up from germline, CDR1 is SNHLY and CDR2 is FYNNEI. V shed 6 bases and J 5 bases; nucleotides not matched to a gene: 8. CDR3 DNA: TGTGCCAGCAGGGAAACAGGGGGCAGGGACGAGCAGTACTTC. Protein: CASRETGGRDEQYF.

With respect to this clonotype: A much larger clone is a single base away; this may be a read error. The CDR3 carries no conserved terminal phenylalanine or tryptophan, so it likely arises from a read error. The rearrangement uses TRBV6-4 and TRBJ2-2, with 8 nucleotides matching TRBD1. There are 15 residues in the CDR3. Germline-derived CDR1 and CDR2 are MRHNA and SNTAGT. V gave up 2 bases and J gave up 1 base; unmatched junction bases: 0. CDR3 DNA: TGTGCCAGCAGTGACGGGACAGGGAACACCGGGGAGCTGTTTCTT. Translation gives CASSDGTGNTGELFL.

In this sample, this clonotype turned up many times. Written as DNA, the CDR3 is TGTGCCAGCTCAGAGGGTTCTTACGAGCAGTACTTC. Residues: CASSEGSYEQYF. This chain joins TRBV2 and TRBJ2-7; TRBD2 might be the D (5 bases). V shed 8 bases and J shed 4 bases, with 12 bases lying between them. From germline, CDR1 is SNHLY and CDR2 FYNNEI. The CDR3 spans 12 residues.

This clonotype occurred many times. The chain employs TRBV10-3 and TRBJ1-6; D perhaps matches TRBD1 (5 bases). The germline V and J ends were trimmed by 10 bases and 9 bases, with 13 bases remaining between them. CDR1 is ENHRY, CDR2 SYGVKD, per germline. CDR3 size: 12 residues. The CDR3 DNA is TGTGCCACGGGGGAGATCGGTTCACCCCTCCACTTT. It specifies CATGEIGSPLHF.

This clonotype was seen repeatedly, ten times or more. V and J are TRBV20-1 and TRBJ2-7, with 9 bases lining up with TRBD1. Germline V gives CDR1 DFQATT, CDR2 SNEGSKA (reference sequence). V was pared by 3 bases and J by 3 bases, with 3 bases of the junction left unmatched. There are 13 residues in the CDR3. CDR3 loop: CSARGQGIYEQYF. CDR3 DNA: TGCAGTGCTAGGGGACAGGGAATCTACGAGCAGTACTTC.

The rearrangement links TRBV5-1 to TRBJ2-1, with D possibly matching TRBD2 (5 bases). CDR3 length: 14 amino acids. Germline CDR1 is SGHRS and CDR2 is YFSETQ. With 4 bases removed from V and 4 bases from J, the gap between germline ends came to 12 bases. The DNA of the CDR3 is TGCGCCAGCAGCATCAGCGGTGGATACAATGAGCAGTTCTTC. Translating it yields CASSISGGYNEQFF.

This clonotype was recorded at least ten times. CDR3 DNA: TGTGCCAGCAGCTGGACAGGGAACTACGAGCAGTACTTC. Translating gives CASSWTGNYEQYF. The J gene is TRBJ2-7, the V gene TRBV7-2, with 8 bases that match TRBD1. Unmatched junction bases numbered 2, after V lost 4 bases and J lost 3 bases. Germline V gives CDR1 SGHTA, CDR2 FQGNSA. The CDR3 length is 13 residues.

V and J are TRBV6-1 and TRBJ2-7; a possible D gene is TRBD1 (6 bases). The V and J ends lost 10 bases and 3 bases respectively, with 16 bases between them. The CDR3 is 13 residues long. Germline V CDR1 and CDR2: MNHNS, SASEGT. The CDR3 reads CAISNRDNYEQYF. CDR3 nucleotide sequence: TGTGCCATCAGCAACCGGGACAACTACGAGCAGTACTTC.

At least ten counts were recorded for this clonotype. The chain recombines TRBV6-1 with TRBJ1-6, with 8 bases lining up with TRBD1. Looked up from germline, CDR1 is MNHNS and CDR2 is SASEGT. There are 16 residues in the CDR3. After removal of 6 bases from V and 6 bases from J, the junction contained 10 bases not matched to a gene. This CDR3 is CASSIHRDRLNSPLHF. For the CDR3, the DNA is TGTGCCAGCAGCATCCACCGGGACAGGCTTAATTCACCCCTCCACTTT.